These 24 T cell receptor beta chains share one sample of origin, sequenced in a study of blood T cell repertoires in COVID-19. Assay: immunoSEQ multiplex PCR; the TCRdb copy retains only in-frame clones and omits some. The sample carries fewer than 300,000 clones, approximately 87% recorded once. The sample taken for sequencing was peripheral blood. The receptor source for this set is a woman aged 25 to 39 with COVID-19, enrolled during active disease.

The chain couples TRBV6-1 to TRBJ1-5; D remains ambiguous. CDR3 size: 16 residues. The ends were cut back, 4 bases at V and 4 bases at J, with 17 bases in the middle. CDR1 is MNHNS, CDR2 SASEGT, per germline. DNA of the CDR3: TGTGCCAGCAGTGCGGCCGGGGAAGGGTTGAATCAGCCCCAGCATTTT. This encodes CASSAAGEGLNQPQHF.

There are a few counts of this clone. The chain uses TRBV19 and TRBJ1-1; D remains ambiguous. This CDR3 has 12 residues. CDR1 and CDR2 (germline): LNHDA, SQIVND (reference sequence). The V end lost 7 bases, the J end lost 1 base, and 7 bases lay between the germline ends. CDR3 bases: TGTGCCAGTAACCCGGGGAACACTGAAGCTTTCTTT. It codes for CASNPGNTEAFF.

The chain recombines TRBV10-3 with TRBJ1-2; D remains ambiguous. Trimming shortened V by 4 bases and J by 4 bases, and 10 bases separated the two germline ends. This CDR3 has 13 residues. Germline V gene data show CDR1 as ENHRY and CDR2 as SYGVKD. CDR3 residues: CAISGSPGYGYTF. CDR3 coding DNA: TGTGCCATCAGTGGGTCCCCGGGCTATGGCTACACCTTC.

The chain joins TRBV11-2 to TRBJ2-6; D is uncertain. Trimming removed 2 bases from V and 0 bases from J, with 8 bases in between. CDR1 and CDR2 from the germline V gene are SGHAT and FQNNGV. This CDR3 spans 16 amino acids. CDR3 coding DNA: TGTGCCAGCAGCTTATTCATCTACTCTGGGGCCAACGTCCTGACTTTC. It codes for CASSLFIYSGANVLTF.

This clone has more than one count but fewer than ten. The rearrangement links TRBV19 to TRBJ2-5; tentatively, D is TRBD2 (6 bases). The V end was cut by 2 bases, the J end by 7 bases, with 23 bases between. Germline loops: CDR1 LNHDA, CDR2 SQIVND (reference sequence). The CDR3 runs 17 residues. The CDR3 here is CASSILGTSLLGGTQYF. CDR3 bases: TGTGCCAGTAGTATATTGGGTACCTCCCTGTTGGGGGGGACCCAGTACTTC.

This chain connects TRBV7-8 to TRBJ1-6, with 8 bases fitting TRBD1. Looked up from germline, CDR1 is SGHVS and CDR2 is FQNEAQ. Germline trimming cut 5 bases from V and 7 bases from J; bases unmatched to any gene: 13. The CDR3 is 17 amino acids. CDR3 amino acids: CASSLRFQGAQNSPLHF. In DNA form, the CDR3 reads TGTGCCAGCAGCCTACGCTTCCAGGGGGCGCAGAATTCACCCCTCCACTTT. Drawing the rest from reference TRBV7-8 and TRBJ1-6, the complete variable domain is GAGVSQSPRYKVAKRGQDVALRCDPISGHVSLFWYQQALGQGPEFLTYFQNEAQLDKSGLPSDRFFAERPEGSVSTLKIQRTQQEDSAVYLCASSLRFQGAQNSPLHFGNGTRLTVT.

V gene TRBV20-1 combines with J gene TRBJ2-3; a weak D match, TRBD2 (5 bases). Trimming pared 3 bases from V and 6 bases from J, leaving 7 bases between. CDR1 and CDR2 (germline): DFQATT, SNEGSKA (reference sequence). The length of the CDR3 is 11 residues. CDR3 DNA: TGCAGTGCTAGCGGGGTGGATACGCAGTATTTT. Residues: CSASGVDTQYF.

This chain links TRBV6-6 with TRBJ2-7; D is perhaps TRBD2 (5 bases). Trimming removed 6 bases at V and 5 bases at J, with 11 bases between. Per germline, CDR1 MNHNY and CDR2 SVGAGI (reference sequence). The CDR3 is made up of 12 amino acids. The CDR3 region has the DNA TGTGCCAGCAGCCTAGCCCAGGACGAGCAGTACTTC. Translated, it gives CASSLAQDEQYF.

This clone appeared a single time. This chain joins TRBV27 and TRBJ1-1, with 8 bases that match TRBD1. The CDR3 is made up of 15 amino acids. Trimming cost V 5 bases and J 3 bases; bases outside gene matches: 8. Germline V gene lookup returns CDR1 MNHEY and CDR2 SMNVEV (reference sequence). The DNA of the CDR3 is TGTGCCAGCAGTCTCAGGACAGGGAAGCACACTGAAGCTTTCTTT. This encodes CASSLRTGKHTEAFF.

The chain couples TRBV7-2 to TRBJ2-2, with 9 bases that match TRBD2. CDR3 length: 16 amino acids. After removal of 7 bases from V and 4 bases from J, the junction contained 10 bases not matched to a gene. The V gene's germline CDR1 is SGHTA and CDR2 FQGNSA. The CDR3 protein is CASTLSGGMGTGELFF. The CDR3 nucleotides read TGTGCCAGCACCTTGAGCGGGGGGATGGGCACCGGGGAGCTGTTTTTT.

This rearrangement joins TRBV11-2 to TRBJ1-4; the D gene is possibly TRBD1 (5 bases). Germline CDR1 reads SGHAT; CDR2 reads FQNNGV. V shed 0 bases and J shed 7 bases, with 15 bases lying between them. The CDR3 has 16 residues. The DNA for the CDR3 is TGTGCCAGCAGCTTAGACGGGGGTCTGATCAGTGAAAAACTGTTTTTT. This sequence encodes CASSLDGGLISEKLFF.

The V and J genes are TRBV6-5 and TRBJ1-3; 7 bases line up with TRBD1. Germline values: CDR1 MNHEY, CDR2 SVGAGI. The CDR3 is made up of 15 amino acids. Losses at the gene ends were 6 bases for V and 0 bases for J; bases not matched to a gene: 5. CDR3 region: CASRATGTSGNTIYF. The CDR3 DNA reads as TGTGCCAGCAGAGCGACAGGGACCTCTGGAAACACCATATATTTT.

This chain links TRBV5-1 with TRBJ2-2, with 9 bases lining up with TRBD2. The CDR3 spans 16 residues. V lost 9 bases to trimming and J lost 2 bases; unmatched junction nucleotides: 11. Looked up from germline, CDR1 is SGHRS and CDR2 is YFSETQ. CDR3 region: CATRTSEALNTGELFF. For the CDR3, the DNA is TGCGCCACCCGGACTAGCGAAGCTCTAAACACCGGGGAGCTGTTTTTT.

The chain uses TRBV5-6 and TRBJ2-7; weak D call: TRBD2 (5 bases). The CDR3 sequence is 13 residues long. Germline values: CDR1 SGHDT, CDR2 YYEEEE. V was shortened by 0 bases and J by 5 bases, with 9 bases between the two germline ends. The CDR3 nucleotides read TGTGCCAGCAGCTTGGCCGGGGAGCACGAGCAGTACTTC. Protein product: CASSLAGEHEQYF.

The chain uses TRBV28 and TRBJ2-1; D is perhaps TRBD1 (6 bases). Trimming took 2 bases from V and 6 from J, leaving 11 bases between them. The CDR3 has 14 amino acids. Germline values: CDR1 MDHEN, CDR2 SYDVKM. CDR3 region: CASSLTGIINEQFF. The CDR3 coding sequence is TGTGCCAGCAGTTTAACAGGGATAATCAATGAGCAGTTCTTC.

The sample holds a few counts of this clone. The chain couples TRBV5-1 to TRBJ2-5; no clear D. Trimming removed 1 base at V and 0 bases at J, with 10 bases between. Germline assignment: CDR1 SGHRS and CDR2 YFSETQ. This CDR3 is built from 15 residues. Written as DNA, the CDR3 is TGCGCCAGCAGCTTGTTGCCCCAGAACCAAGAGACCCAGTACTTC. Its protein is CASSLLPQNQETQYF.

Here the CDR3 DNA reads TGTGCCAGCAGCCGAGGGACAGGGGAAGAGACCCAGTACTTC. It specifies CASSRGTGEETQYF. The rearrangement uses TRBV7-8 and TRBJ2-5; TRBD1 aligns across 10 bases. The junction had 3 bases not matched to a gene; V was cut back by 5 bases and J by 3 bases. Germline V CDR1 and CDR2: SGHVS, FQNEAQ. This CDR3 is built from 14 residues.

In DNA, the CDR3 is TGTGCTAGTGGTTTGGTACGGTTTCGGGGGACAGGGAAATCAGATACGCAGTATTTT. Protein sequence: CASGLVRFRGTGKSDTQYF. This sequence joins TRBV12-5 and TRBJ2-3; 9 bases map to TRBD1. With 0 bases clipped from V and 4 bases from J, the junction kept 14 bases outside the gene matches. Germline V gene lookup returns CDR1 LGHNT and CDR2 FRNRAP. This CDR3 contains 19 residues.

DNA of the CDR3: TGCGCCAGCAGCACAGGGGGATGGGGCGAGCAGTACTTC. It translates to CASSTGGWGEQYF. The chain joins TRBV5-1 to TRBJ2-7; 8 bases are shared with TRBD1. The CDR3 has 13 amino acids. Germline loops: CDR1 SGHRS, CDR2 YFSETQ. V was pared by 4 bases and J by 6 bases, with 6 bases of the junction left unmatched.

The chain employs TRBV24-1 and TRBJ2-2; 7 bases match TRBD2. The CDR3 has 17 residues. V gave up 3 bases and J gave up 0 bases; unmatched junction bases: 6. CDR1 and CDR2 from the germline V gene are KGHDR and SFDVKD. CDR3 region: CATSDDPGLTNTGELFF. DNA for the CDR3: TGTGCCACCAGTGATGACCCGGGACTAACGAACACCGGGGAGCTGTTTTTT.

CDR3 region: CASSDSRGGDTEAFF. CDR3 DNA: TGTGCCAGCAGTGACTCTCGGGGGGGGGACACTGAAGCTTTCTTT. The chain employs TRBV25-1 and TRBJ1-1; tentative D call: TRBD1 (5 bases). Germline-derived CDR1 and CDR2 are MGHDK and SYGVNS. V was clipped by 3 bases and J by 3 bases, with 14 bases between them. CDR3 length equals 15 residues. The full variable domain, with the rest looked up from reference TRBV25-1 and TRBJ1-1, is EADIYQTPRYLVIGTGKKITLECSQTMGHDKMYWYQQDPGMELHLIHYSYGVNSTEKGDLSSESTVSRIRTEHFPLTLESARPSHTSQYLCASSDSRGGDTEAFFGQGTRLTVV.

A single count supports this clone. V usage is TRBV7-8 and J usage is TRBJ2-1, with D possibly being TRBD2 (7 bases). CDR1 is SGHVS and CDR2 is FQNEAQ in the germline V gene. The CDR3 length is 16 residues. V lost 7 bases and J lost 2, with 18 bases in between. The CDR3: CASTPVGGRTYNEQFF. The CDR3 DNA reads TGTGCCAGCACTCCCGTCGGGGGGCGGACCTACAATGAGCAGTTCTTC.

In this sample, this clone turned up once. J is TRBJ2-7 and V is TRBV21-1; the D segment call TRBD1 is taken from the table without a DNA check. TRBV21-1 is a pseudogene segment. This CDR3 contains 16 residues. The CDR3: CASSKVPGDSPYEQYF. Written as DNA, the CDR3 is TGTGCCAGCAGCAAAGTCCCCGGGGACAGCCCCTACGAGCAGTACTTC.

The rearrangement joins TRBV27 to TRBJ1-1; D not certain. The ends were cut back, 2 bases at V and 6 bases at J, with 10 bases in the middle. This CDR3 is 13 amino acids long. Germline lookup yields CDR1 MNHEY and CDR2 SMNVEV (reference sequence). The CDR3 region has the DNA TGTGCCAGCAGTTTAGCTTCCAGTCCTGAAGCTTTCTTT. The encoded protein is CASSLASSPEAFF.